In its sample, the clone carrying this T cell receptor (beta chain) was seen a few times. Its antigen is as yet unknown. The sample comes from a study of T-cell memory formation after mild COVID-19. After 5'RACE with constant-segment primers, TCR alpha and TCR beta cDNA libraries carrying sample barcodes and UMIs were obtained. TCRdb reanalysed the 5' RACE reads using MiXCR and keeps one entry per CDR3 protein. Of hundreds of thousands of distinct CDR3 sequences in the sample, roughly 25% were seen once. Study findings and constraints: Clones contracting across day 15 to 85 had a balanced CD4/CD8 profile; later expanding clones leaned CD4+.

Material: PBMCs or a T cell subset sorted from them (not recorded which). This TCR was recovered from an adult woman who had mild COVID-19 (a few samples of this study predate the infection). Cell type and time point are not known.

The CDR3 coding sequence is TGTGCCAGCACCAGGGACAGGGAAGGTGATCAGCCCCAGCATTTT. Its protein is CASTRDREGDQPQHF. This chain uses TRBV6-5 with TRBJ1-5; 9 bases fit TRBD1. The CDR3 spans 15 residues. V was pared by 7 bases and J by 5 bases, with 9 bases of the junction left unmatched. CDR1 and CDR2 (germline): MNHEY, SVGAGI.